The entry below describes one T cell receptor beta chain. Its matching antigen is unknown. The sample is drawn from a study of shared clonotypes between healthy human individuals. Study information: Participating donors consisted of two women and three men aged 18 to 49.

Sequencing was performed with immunoSEQ multiplex PCR; in TCRdb, only in-frame clones are kept and a portion is missing. Of roughly 2.5 million clones listed, more than 90% are singletons. Study-wide findings and caveats: Estimated richness was generally greater in naive than memory subsets. Blood was the sole source, and tissue repertoires probably differ.

The sequencing sample was made of naive CD4+ T cells sorted from blood. Subset defined: CD45RA+ positively selected. The TCR sequence derives from a young man in good health.

The CDR3 region is CASSLNAKIVHTIYF. The CDR3 DNA is TGTGCCAGCAGCTTAAACGCGAAAATTGTGCACACCATATATTTT. This chain uses TRBV7-2 with TRBJ1-3; D is uncertain. From germline, CDR1 is SGHTA and CDR2 FQGNSA. The V and J ends lost 2 bases and 8 bases respectively, with 16 bases between them. The CDR3 runs to 15 residues.